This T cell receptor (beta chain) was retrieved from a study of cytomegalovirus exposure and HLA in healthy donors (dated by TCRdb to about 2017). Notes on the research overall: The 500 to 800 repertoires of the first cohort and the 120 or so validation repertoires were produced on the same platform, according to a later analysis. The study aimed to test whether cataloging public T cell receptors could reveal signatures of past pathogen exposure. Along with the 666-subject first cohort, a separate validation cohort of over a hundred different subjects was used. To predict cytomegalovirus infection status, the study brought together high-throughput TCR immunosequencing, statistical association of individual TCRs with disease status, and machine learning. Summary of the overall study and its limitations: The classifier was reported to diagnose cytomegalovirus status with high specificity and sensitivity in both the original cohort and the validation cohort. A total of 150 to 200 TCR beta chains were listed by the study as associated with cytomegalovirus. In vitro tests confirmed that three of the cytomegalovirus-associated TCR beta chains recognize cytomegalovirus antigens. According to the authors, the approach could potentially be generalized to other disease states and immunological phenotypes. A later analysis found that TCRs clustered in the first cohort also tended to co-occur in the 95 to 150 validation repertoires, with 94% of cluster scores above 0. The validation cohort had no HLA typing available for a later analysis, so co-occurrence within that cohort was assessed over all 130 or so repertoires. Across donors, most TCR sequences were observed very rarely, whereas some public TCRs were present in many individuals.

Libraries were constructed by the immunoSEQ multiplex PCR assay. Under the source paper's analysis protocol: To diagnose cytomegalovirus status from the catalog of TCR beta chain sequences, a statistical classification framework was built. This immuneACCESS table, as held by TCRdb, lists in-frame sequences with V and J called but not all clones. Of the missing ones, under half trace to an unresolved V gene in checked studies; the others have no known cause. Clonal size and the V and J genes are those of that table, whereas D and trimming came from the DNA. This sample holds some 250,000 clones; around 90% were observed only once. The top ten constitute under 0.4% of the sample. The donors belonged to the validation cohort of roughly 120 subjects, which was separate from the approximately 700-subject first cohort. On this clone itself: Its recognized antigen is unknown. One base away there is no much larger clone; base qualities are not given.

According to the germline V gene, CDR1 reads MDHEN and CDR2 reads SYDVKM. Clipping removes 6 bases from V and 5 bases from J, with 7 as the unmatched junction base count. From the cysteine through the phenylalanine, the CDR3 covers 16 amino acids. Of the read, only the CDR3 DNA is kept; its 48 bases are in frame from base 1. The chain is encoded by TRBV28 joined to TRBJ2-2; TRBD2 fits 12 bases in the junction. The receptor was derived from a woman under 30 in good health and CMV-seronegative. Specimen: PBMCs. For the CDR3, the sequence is CASSWGTSGGTGELFF. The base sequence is TGTGCCAGCAGCTGGGGAACTAGCGGGGGGACCGGGGAGCTGTTTTTT.